Listed below are T cell receptor beta chains from one sample, sequenced in a study of post-analysis software for immune sequencing data. TCRdb passed the PCR reads through MiXCR, listing each CDR3 protein once. Found here are about 160,000 distinct CDR3 sequences, approximately 35% of them singletons; the top ten hold 25% to 35%. The source material was blood, sampled after autologous hematopoietic stem cell transplantation. These receptors were collected from a girl aged 10 to 17 with multiple sclerosis. Both conserved end residues are part of each CDR3.

>NA|TRBV20-1
CSAREVLRETQYF
>TRBJ2-3|TRBV20-1
CSASQAGTGVADTQYF
>TRBJ2-1|TRBV15
CATSREYGFVEQFF
>TRBJ1-5|TRBV28
CASSFIGTGGNQPQHF
>NA|TRBV20-1
CSARDAREGNIQYF
>TRBJ2-1|TRBV6-5
CASSRGHAVRNEQFF
>TRBJ2-3|TRBV2
CASRKDRGHGTDTQYF
>TRBJ2-1|TRBV20-1
CSARWDSRNEQFF
>TRBJ2-1|TRBV20-1
CSAREPGQGYEQFF
>TRBJ2-6|TRBV6-6
CASRTGQGLSGANVLTF
>TRBJ2-3|TRBV20-1
CSAGLLAGRGDTQYF
>TRBJ2-1|TRBV11-2
CASSLDLARDEQFF
>TRBJ2-7|TRBV20-1
CSALSPSPAGGPITYEQYF
>TRBJ2-1|TRBV21-1
CASSTQADLGGEQFF
>TRBJ1-1|TRBV7-9
CASSAMRGQYTEAFF
>TRBJ1-1|TRBV20-1
CSHKDPAVNTEAFF
>TRBJ2-5|TRBV11-1
CASSSVPRETQYF
>TRBJ1-1|TRBV7-2
CASSFWTNTEAFF
>TRBJ2-3|TRBV6-5
CASSYGQHTDTQYF
>TRBJ2-7|TRBV28
CASGRTGYGYEQYF
>TRBJ2-5|TRBV12-3/TRBV12-4
CASSSPPLAQYF
>TRBJ1-3|TRBV29-1
CSVIATPGNTIYF
>TRBJ2-7|TRBV7-6
CASSPTGSSYEQYF
>TRBJ2-3|TRBV12-3/TRBV12-4
CASSLRTTDTQYF
>TRBJ2-1|TRBV29-1
CSVVDEYEDNEQFF
>TRBJ2-7|TRBV5-1
CASSSPDRFYEQYF
>TRBJ2-7|TRBV24-1
CATNTDTAYEQYF
>TRBJ2-1|TRBV5-1
CASSFSGFDNEQFF
>TRBJ2-7|TRBV10-2
CASNELPRYEQYF
>TRBJ1-1|TRBV4-3
CASSPGWGNTEAFF
>TRBJ2-7|TRBV6-5
CASSYGLAFSYEQYF
>TRBJ2-1|TRBV28
CASRPSGRLYNEQFF
>TRBJ1-2|TRBV6-2/TRBV6-3
CASIADRNYGYTF
>TRBJ1-1|TRBV7-9
CASSPTGQVNAEAFF
>TRBJ2-3|TRBV5-1
CASRTSGRGEDTQYF
>TRBJ1-2|TRBV27
CASSLNDNYGYTF